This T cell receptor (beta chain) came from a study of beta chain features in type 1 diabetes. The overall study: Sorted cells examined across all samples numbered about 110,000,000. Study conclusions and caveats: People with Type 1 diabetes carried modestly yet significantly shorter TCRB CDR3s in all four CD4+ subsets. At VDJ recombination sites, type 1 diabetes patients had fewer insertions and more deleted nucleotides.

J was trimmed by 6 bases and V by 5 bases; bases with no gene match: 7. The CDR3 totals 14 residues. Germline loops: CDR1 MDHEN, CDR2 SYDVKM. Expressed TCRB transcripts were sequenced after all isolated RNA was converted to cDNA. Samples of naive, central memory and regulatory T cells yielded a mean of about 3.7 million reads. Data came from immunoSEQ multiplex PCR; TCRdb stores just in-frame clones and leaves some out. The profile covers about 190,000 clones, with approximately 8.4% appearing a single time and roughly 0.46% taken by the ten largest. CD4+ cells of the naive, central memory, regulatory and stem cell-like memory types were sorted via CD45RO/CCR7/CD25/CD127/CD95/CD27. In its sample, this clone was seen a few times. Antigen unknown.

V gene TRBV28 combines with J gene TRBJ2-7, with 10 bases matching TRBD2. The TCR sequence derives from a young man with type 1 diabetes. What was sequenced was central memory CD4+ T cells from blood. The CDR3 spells CASSNSGRASEQYF. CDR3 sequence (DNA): TGTGCCAGCAGTAACAGCGGGAGGGCGAGCGAGCAGTACTTC. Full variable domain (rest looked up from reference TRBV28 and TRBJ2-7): DVKVTQSSRYLVKRTGEKVFLECVQDMDHENMFWYRQDPGLGLRLIYFSYDVKMKEKGDIPEGYSVSREKKERFSLILESASTNQTSMYLCASSNSGRASEQYFGPGTRLTVT.